Listed here are 13 T cell receptor beta chains from one sample, sequenced in a study of blood T cell repertoires in COVID-19. Libraries were prepared by immunoSEQ multiplex PCR; TCRdb keeps only in-frame clonotypes and omits some of them. The sample has tens of thousands of clones, more than 75% seen once. Sequencing used peripheral blood. All receptors derive from a human donor in a cohort sampled during active COVID-19.

This rearrangement joins TRBV6-5 to TRBJ1-6; TRBD1 aligns across 7 bases. The V gene end was trimmed by 8 bases and the J gene end by 7 bases; junction bases not matched to a gene: 11. Germline V CDR1 and CDR2: MNHEY, SVGAGI. The CDR3 contains 15 residues. The CDR3 DNA sequence: TGTGCCAGCGGAAAACCGACAGGGCGAAATTCACCCCTCCACTTT. It yields the protein CASGKPTGRNSPLHF.

The chain carries TRBV15 and TRBJ1-5; 8 bases match TRBD1. The trim removed 0 bases at V and 4 bases at J, leaving 8 bases unmatched. The CDR3 has 17 residues. The germline gives CDR1 LNHNV, CDR2 YYDKDF (reference sequence). In nucleotides, the CDR3 is TGTGCCACCAGCAGAGAGGTAACCGGGACAGGAAATCAGCCCCAGCATTTT. Protein: CATSREVTGTGNQPQHF.

The chain recombines TRBV19 with TRBJ1-5; a weak D match, TRBD1 (6 bases). V lost 3 bases and J lost 3, with 9 bases in between. Per the germline V gene, CDR1 is LNHDA and CDR2 is SQIVND (reference sequence). The CDR3 covers 14 residues. The DNA of the CDR3 is TGTGCCAGTAGTATTACAGGGTTCAATCAGCCCCAGCATTTT. This encodes CASSITGFNQPQHF.

The DNA for the CDR3 is TGTGCCAGTAAACCCAGATACTCTGGGGCCAACGTCCTGACTTTC. This codes for CASKPRYSGANVLTF. This chain joins TRBV19 and TRBJ2-6; the D is unclear. CDR3 size: 15 residues. CDR1 and CDR2 from the germline V gene are LNHDA and SQIVND (reference sequence). V was trimmed by 7 bases and J by 0 bases, leaving 10 bases between them. Filled out from reference TRBV19 and TRBJ2-6, the complete variable domain reads DGGITQSPKYLFRKEGQNVTLSCEQNLNHDAMYWYRQDPGQGLRLIYYSQIVNDFQKGDIAEGYSVSREKKESFPLTVTSAQKNPTAFYLCASKPRYSGANVLTFGAGSRLTVL.

The V call is TRBV7-9, the J call TRBJ1-6, with 12 bases identical to TRBD1. Germline CDR1 reads SEHNR; CDR2 reads FQNEAQ (reference sequence). V was clipped by 0 bases and J by 7 bases; unmatched bases: 4. The CDR3 length is 17 residues. CDR3 coding DNA: TGTGCCAGCAGCTTAGCTGGGACAGGGGGCTGGAATTCACCCCTCCACTTT. This encodes CASSLAGTGGWNSPLHF.

This chain connects TRBV6-4 to TRBJ1-6; a weak D match, TRBD1 (6 bases). V was clipped by 3 bases and J by 9 bases, with 6 bases between them. CDR3 length equals 12 residues. Germline loops: CDR1 MRHNA, CDR2 SNTAGT. The CDR3 reads CASSEGASPLHF. The CDR3 DNA reads as TGTGCCAGCAGTGAGGGGGCTTCACCCCTCCACTTT.

The chain carries TRBV6-5 and TRBJ1-1; 7 bases agree with TRBD1. V shed 7 bases, J shed 5 bases, and the junction held 10 bases outside the gene matches. Per germline, CDR1 MNHEY and CDR2 SVGAGI. CDR3 length equals 14 residues. The CDR3 DNA sequence: TGTGCCAGCATCAACAGGGGATCGGGAACTGAAGCTTTCTTT. This codes for CASINRGSGTEAFF.

This clone was counted between two and nine times. This chain's CDR3 is CASSLRENYGYTF. The CDR3 coding sequence is TGTGCCAGCAGCTTGAGGGAGAACTATGGCTACACCTTC. The V gene is TRBV7-2, the J gene TRBJ1-2; D not resolved. CDR3 length equals 13 residues. The V end lost 3 bases, the J end lost 2 bases, and 7 bases lay between the germline ends. Germline V gene data show CDR1 as SGHTA and CDR2 as FQGNSA.

This sequence joins TRBV5-4 and TRBJ1-2; 7 bases align to TRBD1. J gave up 3 bases and V 4 bases, and 6 bases lay outside the gene matches. This CDR3 region has 14 residues. Germline loops: CDR1 SGHNT, CDR2 YYREEE (reference sequence). The CDR3 nucleotides read TGTGCCAGCAGCGACGGAACAGGGGACTATGGCTACACCTTC. Protein sequence: CASSDGTGDYGYTF.

The chain combines TRBV5-4 with TRBJ2-2; the D is unclear. Germline CDR1 and CDR2: SGHNT and YYREEE (reference sequence). Trimming left V 9 bases short and J 7 bases short, with 10 bases between. The CDR3 loop spans 11 amino acids. CDR3 region: CATTYGGELFF. The CDR3 region has the DNA TGTGCCACCACGTACGGCGGGGAGCTGTTTTTT. Full variable domain (remainder filled in from reference TRBV5-4 and TRBJ2-2): ETGVTQSPTHLIKTRGQQVTLRCSSQSGHNTVSWYQQALGQGPQFIFQYYREEENGRGNFPPRFSGLQFPNYSSELNVNALELDDSALYLCATTYGGELFFGEGSRLTVL.

V gene TRBV29-1 combines with J gene TRBJ2-7; tentatively, D is TRBD1 (5 bases). V was shortened by 6 bases and J by 3 bases, with 9 bases between the two germline ends. The CDR3 has 11 residues. Germline V lookup: CDR1 SQVTM, CDR2 ANQGSEA. CDR3 loop: CSVQTVYEQYF. For the CDR3, the DNA is TGCAGCGTACAGACAGTCTACGAGCAGTACTTC.

The chain links TRBV7-9 to TRBJ1-3; weak D call: TRBD1 (6 bases). The CDR3 extends over 16 amino acids. Germline CDR1 is SEHNR and CDR2 is FQNEAQ (reference sequence). Trimming removed 4 bases from V and 7 bases from J, with 20 bases in between. The CDR3 sequence is CASSWGTGSLGNTIYF. The DNA for the CDR3 is TGTGCCAGCAGCTGGGGAACAGGGAGTCTTGGGAACACCATATATTTT.

This clone was observed a single time. The chain links TRBV18 to TRBJ1-5; tentative D call: TRBD1 (6 bases). The CDR3 sequence is 14 residues long. Germline CDR1 is KGHSH and CDR2 is LQKENI. V gave up 6 bases and J gave up 1 base, with 10 bases separating them. CDR3 sequence: CASSQGFSNQPQHF. CDR3 bases: TGTGCCAGCTCCCAGGGGTTCAGCAATCAGCCCCAGCATTTT.